The present T cell receptor (beta chain) was sequenced within a study of shared clonotypes between healthy human individuals. CD45RO-negative, CCR7-positively selected cells formed the naive CD8 fraction, excluding terminally differentiated effector memory CD45RA+ cells. Every donor was a Caucasian adult from Nashville, Tennessee. Trimming pared 6 bases from V and 4 bases from J, leaving 16 bases between. Per the germline V gene, CDR1 is KGHSH and CDR2 is LQKENI. CDR3 length: 14 amino acids. The data were produced by immunoSEQ multiplex PCR, yet TCRdb's version contains in-frame clones alone and is incomplete. The repertoire consists of around 1,900,000 clones, with over 85% occurring once and the leading ten covering roughly 1.7%.

Sequenced input: naive CD8+ T cells from PBMCs. This TCR derives from a man between 18 and 29 years old in good health. Some clones in this sample may be carry-over from other donors' samples. The chain has TRBV18 and TRBJ2-7; tentative D call: TRBD2 (5 bases). The CDR3 spells CASSETGSPYEQYF. Written as DNA, the CDR3 is TGTGCCAGCTCCGAGACGGGGTCCCCATACGAGCAGTACTTC.